The 30 T cell receptor beta chains listed next were all sequenced from one sample in a study of a mutant IDH1 vaccine in newly diagnosed glioma. Time point described: week 35, safety follow-up. Doses consisted of 300 ug of mutant IDH1 20-mer peptide each, paired with topical imiquimod. Their cognate antigens are unknown. This table comes from immunoSEQ multiplex PCR, and its TCRdb copy is limited to in-frame clones, with some not included. This table holds some 42,000 clones, approximately 83% found once. Sequenced here: PBMCs, sampled from a glioma patient whose treatment included an IDH1 peptide vaccine. All receptors derive from a woman between 50 and 59 years old with glioma.

The V gene is TRBV7-2, the J gene TRBJ2-3; unclear D gene. Germline V gene lookup returns CDR1 SGHTA and CDR2 FQGNSA. The CDR3 totals 15 residues. V shed 0 bases and J shed 0 bases, with 7 bases lying between them. Here the CDR3 reads CASSLARFSTDTQYF. The DNA for the CDR3 is TGTGCCAGCAGCTTAGCCCGGTTTAGCACAGATACGCAGTATTTT. Complete variable domain (other parts from reference TRBV7-2 and TRBJ2-3): GAGVSQSPSNKVTEKGKDVELRCDPISGHTALYWYRQSLGQGLEFLIYFQGNSAPDKSGLPSDRFSAERTGGSVSTLTIQRTQQEDSAVYLCASSLARFSTDTQYFGPGTRLTVL.

The chain recombines TRBV29-1 with TRBJ2-7; maybe TRBD1 (6 bases). From germline, CDR1 is SQVTM and CDR2 ANQGSEA. CDR3 size: 13 residues. V lost 1 base and J lost 7, with 14 bases in between. The CDR3 reads CSVEADRRGEQYF. CDR3 DNA sequence: TGCAGCGTTGAAGCCGACAGGCGTGGGGAGCAGTACTTC.

V is TRBV6-1 and J is TRBJ2-7; 7 bases map to TRBD2. CDR1 is MNHNS and CDR2 is SASEGT in the germline V gene. The J segment lost 4 bases and the V segment lost 4 bases, leaving 4 bases of the junction unmatched. This CDR3 has 13 amino acids. CDR3 in DNA: TGTGCCAGCAGTGCGGGGGGAGGATACGAGCAGTACTTC. Protein: CASSAGGGYEQYF.

The gene calls are TRBV21-1 and TRBJ1-5. TRBV21-1 has pseudogene status. This CDR3 has 15 residues. CDR3 protein: CASSNKGSSNQPQHF. The DNA of the CDR3 is TGTGCCAGCAGCAATAAGGGATCATCAAATCAGCCCCAGCATTTT.

The chain joins TRBV7-2 to TRBJ1-1; weak D call: TRBD1 (6 bases). There are 16 residues in the CDR3. V was pared by 5 bases and J by 5 bases, with 21 bases between. CDR1 and CDR2 (germline): SGHTA, FQGNSA. The CDR3: CASSPMSAGGRTEAFF. CDR3 coding DNA: TGTGCCAGCAGCCCCATGTCTGCCGGGGGGCGGACTGAAGCTTTCTTT.

The chain links TRBV27 to TRBJ1-1; TRBD1 might be the D (5 bases). Germline CDR1 MNHEY, CDR2 SMNVEV (reference sequence). Trimming removed 5 bases from V and 0 bases from J, with 16 bases in between. This CDR3 spans 16 amino acids. The CDR3 is CASSPPRAGMNTEAFF. The CDR3 DNA reads TGTGCCAGCAGTCCCCCTCGGGCAGGGATGAACACTGAAGCTTTCTTT.

The chain combines TRBV2 with TRBJ1-5; the D is unclear. Trimming took 6 bases from V and 2 from J, leaving 17 bases between them. The CDR3 covers 16 residues. Looked up from germline, CDR1 is SNHLY and CDR2 is FYNNEI. CDR3 in DNA: TGTGCCAGCAGGAGACCAGGTCTTGGGGGCAATCAGCCCCAGCATTTT. Its protein product is CASRRPGLGGNQPQHF.

The CDR3 DNA is TGTGCCAGCCGGCGGAGCGGGGGTTACACCGGGGAGCTGTTTTTT. Translated, it gives CASRRSGGYTGELFF. This chain joins TRBV6-4 and TRBJ2-2; TRBD2 matches at 8 bases. With 8 bases clipped from V and 3 bases from J, the junction kept 8 bases outside the gene matches. The CDR3 has 15 amino acids. Germline V gene lookup returns CDR1 MRHNA and CDR2 SNTAGT.

The chain joins TRBV2 to TRBJ1-5; D remains unclear. This CDR3 spans 17 amino acids. Germline CDR1 SNHLY, CDR2 FYNNEI. Between the trimmed V and J ends, which lost 5 bases and 0 bases, there was a span of 17 bases. The CDR3 loop reads CASSPPGGRNSNQPQHF. The CDR3 DNA follows: TGTGCCAGCAGTCCCCCCGGTGGCAGGAATAGCAATCAGCCCCAGCATTTT.

The chain recombines TRBV5-4 with TRBJ1-1, with D perhaps TRBD1 (6 bases). V was trimmed by 3 bases and J by 6 bases, leaving 15 bases between them. This CDR3 has 14 amino acids. CDR1 and CDR2 (germline): SGHNT, YYREEE (reference sequence). The CDR3 sequence: CASSWEGDSSEAFF. The CDR3 DNA reads as TGTGCCAGCAGCTGGGAGGGGGACTCCTCTGAAGCTTTCTTT.

V gene TRBV7-9 combines with J gene TRBJ2-7; possibly TRBD1 for D (7 bases). Germline V CDR1 and CDR2: SEHNR, FQNEAQ (reference sequence). V was pared by 5 bases and J by 3 bases, with 14 bases between. The length of the CDR3 is 14 residues. The CDR3 reads CASSPAGQFYEQYF. For the CDR3, the DNA is TGTGCCAGCAGCCCCGCGGGACAGTTCTACGAGCAGTACTTC.

The V and J genes are TRBV5-6 and TRBJ2-7; 7 positions agree with TRBD1. Looked up from germline, CDR1 is SGHDT and CDR2 is YYEEEE. The CDR3 extends over 14 amino acids. After removal of 0 bases from V and 0 bases from J, the junction contained 0 bases not matched to a gene. The CDR3 nucleotides are TGTGCCAGCAGCTTGGCAGGGGGCTCCTACGAGCAGTACTTC. It translates to CASSLAGGSYEQYF.

V and J are TRBV2 and TRBJ2-7; the match to TRBD2 covers 11 bases. Losses at the gene ends were 6 bases for V and 3 bases for J; bases not matched to a gene: 7. Germline CDR1 SNHLY, CDR2 FYNNEI. The CDR3 length is 15 residues. CDR3 residues: CASSDTSGGYYEQYF. The CDR3 coding sequence is TGTGCCAGCAGCGACACTAGCGGGGGCTACTACGAGCAGTACTTC. The full variable domain, with the rest looked up from reference TRBV2 and TRBJ2-7, is EPEVTQTPSHQVTQMGQEVILRCVPISNHLYFYWYRQILGQKVEFLVSFYNNEISEKSEIFDDQFSVERPDGSNFTLKIRSTKLEDSAMYFCASSDTSGGYYEQYFGPGTRLTVT.

The chain combines TRBV11-1 with TRBJ2-1, with D possibly matching TRBD2 (5 bases). V lost 3 bases and J lost 8, with 8 bases in between. Germline assignment: CDR1 SGHAT and CDR2 FQDESV (reference sequence). The CDR3 has 12 residues. Written as DNA, the CDR3 is TGTGCCAGCAGCTTTAGGCGGGATGAGCAGTTCTTC. Translating gives CASSFRRDEQFF.

This sequence joins TRBV5-1 and TRBJ2-5; 8 nucleotides line up with TRBD2. The germline gives CDR1 SGHRS, CDR2 YFSETQ. The trim removed 3 bases at V and 3 bases at J, leaving 7 bases unmatched. The CDR3 runs 15 residues. CDR3 in amino acids: CASSSTPGLEETQYF. The CDR3 DNA is TGCGCCAGCAGCTCCACCCCGGGACTAGAAGAGACCCAGTACTTC.

V is TRBV28 and J is TRBJ1-4, with D perhaps matching TRBD1 (5 bases). The ends were cut back, 8 bases at V and 14 bases at J, with 18 bases in the middle. CDR1 MDHEN and CDR2 SYDVKM come from the germline V gene. This CDR3 region has 12 residues. CDR3 sequence reads: CASGGRERDLFF. CDR3 bases: TGTGCCAGCGGGGGGAGGGAGCGTGACCTGTTTTTT.

This rearrangement joins TRBV6-6 to TRBJ1-3; tentatively, D is TRBD1 (5 bases). CDR3 size: 15 residues. V was clipped by 6 bases and J by 0 bases, with 12 bases between them. Germline values: CDR1 MNHNY, CDR2 SVGAGI (reference sequence). For the CDR3, the DNA is TGTGCCAGCAGCCGCCAAACAGGCTCTGGAAACACCATATATTTT. Its protein is CASSRQTGSGNTIYF.

The gene calls are TRBV6-1 and TRBJ1-3; D remains unclear. Trimming removed 0 bases at V and 0 bases at J, with 6 bases between. This CDR3 has 15 residues. Germline values: CDR1 MNHNS, CDR2 SASEGT. CDR3 DNA: TGTGCCAGCAGTGAAGCCCGTTACTCTGGAAACACCATATATTTT. This gives the protein CASSEARYSGNTIYF.

This chain uses TRBV27 with TRBJ2-7; 9 nucleotides agree with TRBD2. The CDR3 is 16 residues long. From germline, CDR1 is MNHEY and CDR2 SMNVEV (reference sequence). V lost 5 bases, J lost 5 bases, and 13 bases stayed unmatched. In DNA form, the CDR3 reads TGTGCCAGCAGTCCCAGCGGGGGGTTCACGTTCAACGAGCAGTACTTC. It codes for CASSPSGGFTFNEQYF.

The chain links TRBV4-2 to TRBJ2-7; unclear D gene. This CDR3 has 14 amino acids. Germline V CDR1 and CDR2: LGHNA, YNFKEQ. The ends were cut back, 0 bases at V and 2 bases at J, with 8 bases in the middle. The CDR3 loop is CASSQEVIAYEQYF. DNA of the CDR3: TGTGCCAGCAGCCAAGAGGTTATCGCCTACGAGCAGTACTTC.

The genes are TRBV18 and TRBJ2-7; D possibly uses TRBD1 or TRBD2 (5 bases each). From germline, CDR1 is KGHSH and CDR2 LQKENI. The CDR3 is 15 residues long. The V end was cut by 6 bases, the J end by 2 bases, with 17 bases between. The CDR3 loop reads CASSPFDSGTYEQYF. Written as DNA, the CDR3 is TGTGCCAGCTCCCCTTTCGACAGCGGTACCTACGAGCAGTACTTC.

This clone was recorded only once. This rearrangement joins TRBV7-2 to TRBJ2-3; D unclear. V lost 5 bases to trimming and J lost 2 bases, with 5 bases between them. CDR1 and CDR2 from the germline V gene are SGHTA and FQGNSA. The CDR3 runs 12 residues. In DNA, the CDR3 is TGTGCCAGCAGCCTCCACACAGATACGCAGTATTTT. As protein: CASSLHTDTQYF.

There are a few counts of this clone. The V call is TRBV9, the J call TRBJ2-7, with TRBD1 as a possible D gene (5 bases). From germline, CDR1 is SGDLS and CDR2 YYNGEE. Trimming left V 0 bases short and J 5 bases short, with 15 bases between. The CDR3 length is 15 residues. The CDR3 loop reads CASSVGSLGVNEQYF. The CDR3 nucleotides are TGTGCCAGCAGCGTAGGGTCTTTAGGGGTCAACGAGCAGTACTTC.

The genes are TRBV4-2 and TRBJ2-3; tentatively, D is TRBD2 (5 bases). Germline V gene lookup returns CDR1 LGHNA and CDR2 YNFKEQ. This CDR3 region has 17 residues. Trimming cost V 8 bases and J 2 bases, with 23 bases left between them. DNA for the CDR3: TGTGCCAGCGACAAGAGGGTACAGCTCTCGGACACAGATACGCAGTATTTT. Protein product: CASDKRVQLSDTDTQYF.

CDR3 loop: CASSQSGTEGGYTF. The CDR3 nucleotides are TGTGCCAGCAGCCAGTCCGGGACAGAGGGTGGCTACACCTTC. V is TRBV16 and J is TRBJ1-2, with 7 positions matching TRBD1. Trimming cost V 3 bases and J 7 bases; bases outside gene matches: 8. CDR3 length: 14 amino acids. Germline values: CDR1 KGHSY, CDR2 FQNENV.

This clone has just a few counts. The chain employs TRBV2 and TRBJ1-5, with TRBD1 as a possible D gene (5 bases). V was cut by 7 bases and J by 7 bases, with 17 bases left in between. The CDR3 extends over 14 amino acids. In germline, CDR1 is SNHLY, CDR2 FYNNEI. The CDR3 reads CASNGNGGGQPQHF. CDR3 DNA: TGTGCCAGCAACGGGAACGGGGGAGGACAGCCCCAGCATTTT.

The V gene is TRBV2, the J gene TRBJ2-2; TRBD2 is a possible D gene (5 bases). Germline V gene lookup returns CDR1 SNHLY and CDR2 FYNNEI. This CDR3 spans 13 amino acids. Trimming took 7 bases from V and 3 from J, leaving 9 bases between them. DNA for the CDR3: TGTGCCAGCAAGTCGAGGGACACCGGGGAGCTGTTTTTT. It yields the protein CASKSRDTGELFF.

This chain connects TRBV9 to TRBJ2-2; 7 nucleotides agree with TRBD1. Germline loops: CDR1 SGDLS, CDR2 YYNGEE. J lost 4 bases, V lost 2 bases, and 8 bases had no gene match. This CDR3 is 16 amino acids long. Here the CDR3 reads CASSVQPGQLTGELFF. For the CDR3, the DNA is TGTGCCAGCAGCGTTCAACCGGGACAGCTCACCGGGGAGCTGTTTTTT.

J is TRBJ1-4 and V is TRBV7-9; no definite D call. V lost 6 bases to trimming and J lost 7 bases, with 9 bases between them. Germline V gives CDR1 SEHNR, CDR2 FQNEAQ (reference sequence). CDR3 length equals 12 residues. The CDR3 sequence is CASREGGEKLFF. CDR3 coding DNA: TGTGCCAGCAGGGAGGGAGGTGAAAAACTGTTTTTT.

The chain recombines TRBV5-6 with TRBJ1-2; D remains unclear. The CDR3 is 14 amino acids. Trimming took off 0 bases at V and 1 base at J, with 7 bases between the two ends. The V gene's germline CDR1 is SGHDT and CDR2 YYEEEE. The CDR3 DNA sequence: TGTGCCAGCAGCTTGGATCTGAGTAACTATGGCTACACCTTC. Translated: CASSLDLSNYGYTF.